This T cell receptor (beta chain) was sequenced in a study of blood T cells in healthy people across ages. A J-beta primer mix and a sample-barcoded 5' primer were used in a second PCR of roughly 6 to 11 cycles. A single record per CDR3 protein comes from TCRdb applying MiXCR to the 5' RACE reads. The sample shows 1.5 million or so distinct CDR3 sequences, 42% of them seen only once. General study results and limits: In long-lived donors, naive CD4+ cell counts and diversity exceeded those of aged donors.

This clonotype appeared a few times. The antigen remains undetermined. This sequence was found in a woman aged 18-29 years in good health. Source material: blood.

The DNA of the CDR3 is TGCAGCGTTGAAGATCGCAGGACTAGCGGGTGGCCTGGTGACAATGAGCAGTTCTTC. As protein: CSVEDRRTSGWPGDNEQFF. The chain combines TRBV29-1 with TRBJ2-1; 11 bases line up with TRBD2. Germline trimming cut 0 bases from V and 5 bases from J; bases unmatched to any gene: 15. This CDR3 contains 19 residues. Germline loops: CDR1 SQVTM, CDR2 ANQGSEA.